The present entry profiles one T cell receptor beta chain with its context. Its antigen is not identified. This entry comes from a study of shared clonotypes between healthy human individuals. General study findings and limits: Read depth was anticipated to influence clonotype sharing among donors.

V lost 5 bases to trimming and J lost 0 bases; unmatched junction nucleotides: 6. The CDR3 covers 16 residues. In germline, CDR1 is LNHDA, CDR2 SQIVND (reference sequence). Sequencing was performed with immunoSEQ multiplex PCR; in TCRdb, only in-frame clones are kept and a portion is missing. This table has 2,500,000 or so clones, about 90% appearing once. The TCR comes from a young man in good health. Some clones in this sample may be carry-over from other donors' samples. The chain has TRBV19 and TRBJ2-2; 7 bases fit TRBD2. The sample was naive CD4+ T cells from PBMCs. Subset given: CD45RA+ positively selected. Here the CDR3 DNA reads TGTGCCAGTAGTCCTTCCGGGACTACGAACACCGGGGAGCTGTTTTTT. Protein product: CASSPSGTTNTGELFF.